Below are 7 T cell receptor beta chains sequenced from a single sample in a study of blood T cell repertoires in COVID-19. The assay was immunoSEQ multiplex PCR, and TCRdb's table has in-frame clones only and misses some. The sample carries roughly 70,000 clones, approximately 90% recorded once. Sequencing used peripheral blood. These TCRs come from a human donor in a cohort sampled during active COVID-19.

This chain connects TRBV30 to TRBJ1-2, with D unresolved. The CDR3 runs to 11 residues. Germline V gene data show CDR1 as GTSNPN and CDR2 as SVGIG (reference sequence). In DNA, the CDR3 is TGTGCTCTCAAGGAGGTCTATGGCTACACCTTC. This sequence encodes CALKEVYGYTF.

The gene calls are TRBV6-5 and TRBJ1-2, with a tentative D call TRBD1 (6 bases). This CDR3 has 12 residues. Trimming stripped 6 bases from V and 4 bases from J, with 9 bases between. Germline V gene sequence: CDR1 MNHEY, CDR2 SVGAGI. CDR3 protein: CASRGQSYGYTF. In DNA form, the CDR3 reads TGTGCCAGCAGAGGACAGAGCTATGGCTACACCTTC.

The chain recombines TRBV5-5 with TRBJ1-1; D might be TRBD1 (5 bases). The germline CDR1 and CDR2 sequences are SGHKS and YYEKEE (reference sequence). V lost 2 bases, J lost 1 base, and 9 bases lay in between. The CDR3 spans 14 residues. The CDR3 sequence: CASSFWQGNTEAFF. The CDR3 DNA reads TGTGCCAGCAGCTTCTGGCAGGGGAACACTGAAGCTTTCTTT.

This clone appeared a few times. The rearrangement uses TRBV11-2 and TRBJ2-7, with TRBD1 matching over 7 bases. CDR1 and CDR2 from the germline V gene are SGHAT and FQNNGV. CDR3 length: 15 residues. Trimming removed 5 bases from V and 4 bases from J; junction bases left unmatched: 11. Written as DNA, the CDR3 is TGTGCCAGCAGCGCACCATTGCAGGGGGTTTACGAGCAGTACTTC. Translating gives CASSAPLQGVYEQYF.

The chain joins TRBV27 to TRBJ1-1; 9 positions agree with TRBD1. Germline V gives CDR1 MNHEY, CDR2 SMNVEV (reference sequence). CDR3 length equals 14 residues. The trim removed 6 bases at V and 2 bases at J, leaving 4 bases unmatched. Here the CDR3 reads CASRLTGGNTEAFF. In DNA, the CDR3 is TGTGCCAGCAGACTTACAGGGGGCAACACTGAAGCTTTCTTT.

V is TRBV28 and J is TRBJ1-2; 7 nucleotides line up with TRBD1. Trimming cost V 5 bases and J 3 bases; bases outside gene matches: 9. The CDR3 contains 15 residues. CDR1 MDHEN and CDR2 SYDVKM come from the germline V gene. The CDR3 DNA reads as TGTGCCAGCAGTACCCGACAGGGTGTAGACTATGGCTACACCTTC. This encodes CASSTRQGVDYGYTF.

The rearrangement links TRBV7-8 to TRBJ1-1, with D uncertain. This CDR3 has 13 amino acids. Looked up from germline, CDR1 is SGHVS and CDR2 is FQNEAQ. Trimming left V 7 bases short and J 1 base short, with 10 bases between. The chain's CDR3 is CASTPAGNTEAFF. The CDR3 DNA sequence: TGTGCCAGCACCCCGGCGGGGAACACTGAAGCTTTCTTT.